The present T cell receptor beta chain was sequenced within a study of PD-L1 blockade in urothelial cancer. Assay: immunoSEQ multiplex PCR; the TCRdb copy retains only in-frame clones and omits some. The data show roughly 38,000 clones, more than 65% seen once. Germline values: CDR1 SGHTA, CDR2 FQGNSA. V was shortened by 4 bases and J by 10 bases, with 17 bases between the two germline ends. This CDR3 contains 15 residues. Specimen: PBMCs, collected around atezolizumab (anti-PD-L1) treatment. This rearrangement joins TRBV7-2 to TRBJ1-6, with unresolved D. This clonotype was sampled from a man aged 65 to 85 with urothelial cancer. The CDR3 protein is CASSSTGVPSSPLHF. DNA for the CDR3: TGTGCCAGCAGCTCGACCGGGGTTCCCAGCTCACCCCTCCACTTT.